This TCR beta chain emerged from a study of spatial heterogeneity in lung cancer. TCR cDNA molecules were tagged individually, and each one carried a unique molecular identifier. TCRdb ran MiXCR on the 5' RACE reads and lists one entry per CDR3 protein. The sample gives about 38,000 distinct CDR3 sequences, around 7.5% of which show up once; under 30% is in the top ten. This sample's time point: sample taken at primary tumor resection. Samples came from 65 to 75 TRACERx patients with untreated early-stage lung cancer. This clonotype was recorded at least ten times. The CDR3 contains 13 residues. Germline CDR1 is ENHRY and CDR2 is SYGVKD. Trimming cost V 7 bases and J 8 bases; bases outside gene matches: 4.

The TCR originated in a male donor with early-stage non-small cell lung cancer. The starting material was PBMCs, obtained at surgery. The V and J genes are TRBV10-3 and TRBJ2-1, with 11 bases that match TRBD2. DNA of the CDR3: TGTGCCATCAATAGCGGGGGGGCATATGAGCAGTTCTTC. Translated: CAINSGGAYEQFF.